A single sample is the source of the 7 T cell receptor beta chains below, sequenced in a study of T cell responses to AZD1222 COVID-19 vaccine. Sequencing was performed with immunoSEQ multiplex PCR; in TCRdb, only in-frame clones are kept and a portion is missing. Here the sample spans 150,000 to 200,000 clones, 88% being singletons. The material was peripheral blood, obtained 28 days after the second AZD1222 dose. These receptors were collected from an adult who received the AZD1222 COVID-19 vaccine.

For this clone: The junction departs from germline at one end; a sequencing error may be responsible. The V gene is TRBV29-1, the J gene TRBJ1-1; D unresolved. Germline lookup yields CDR1 SQVTM and CDR2 ANQGSEA. The CDR3 totals 14 residues. This chain's CDR3 is CSVIRARVNAEAFF. In nucleotides, the CDR3 is TGCAGCGTTATACGGGCTCGAGTGAACGCTGAAGCTTTCTTT.

The rearrangement links TRBV5-4 to TRBJ1-1; D is undetermined. V was shortened by 4 bases and J by 4 bases, with 11 bases between the two germline ends. In germline, CDR1 is SGHNT, CDR2 YYREEE (reference sequence). CDR3 size: 13 residues. The CDR3: CASSIKKGTEAFF. DNA of the CDR3: TGTGCCAGCAGCATCAAAAAGGGCACTGAAGCTTTCTTT.

The V and J genes are TRBV5-1 and TRBJ2-7; D may be TRBD2 (6 bases). CDR1 SGHRS and CDR2 YFSETQ come from the germline V gene. With 0 bases removed from V and 5 bases from J, the gap between germline ends came to 12 bases. The CDR3 has 14 residues. This CDR3 is CASSLAGTYDEQYF. The CDR3 nucleotides are TGCGCCAGCAGCTTGGCGGGGACTTACGACGAGCAGTACTTC.

This CDR3 is CASKKRPRAETDTQYF. In nucleotides, the CDR3 is TGTGCCAGTAAGAAAAGGCCTCGAGCGGAGACAGATACGCAGTATTTT. The chain couples TRBV19 to TRBJ2-3, with D perhaps matching TRBD2 (5 bases). V was trimmed by 7 bases and J by 3 bases, leaving 20 bases between them. CDR3 length: 16 amino acids. Germline lookup yields CDR1 LNHDA and CDR2 SQIVND (reference sequence).

V and J are TRBV2 and TRBJ1-2, with 11 nucleotides matching TRBD1. With 5 bases clipped from V and 3 bases from J, the junction kept 2 bases outside the gene matches. CDR1 SNHLY and CDR2 FYNNEI come from the germline V gene. The CDR3 is 14 amino acids. The CDR3 protein is CASSWTGGDYGYTF. CDR3 nucleotide sequence: TGTGCCAGCAGTTGGACAGGGGGCGACTATGGCTACACCTTC. Looking up the rest from reference TRBV2 and TRBJ1-2 gives the full variable domain: EPEVTQTPSHQVTQMGQEVILRCVPISNHLYFYWYRQILGQKVEFLVSFYNNEISEKSEIFDDQFSVERPDGSNFTLKIRSTKLEDSAMYFCASSWTGGDYGYTFGSGTRLTVV.

The CDR3 region has the DNA TGTGCCAGCAGCTTAAATCCCAGCACAGATACGCAGTATTTT. Translation: CASSLNPSTDTQYF. The rearrangement links TRBV13 to TRBJ2-3; D gene unclear. The CDR3 spans 14 residues. Deletions cut 2 bases from V and 0 bases from J, with 6 bases between. Germline CDR1 PRHDT, CDR2 FYEKMQ (reference sequence).

V and J are TRBV30 and TRBJ1-3; a possible D gene is TRBD1 (5 bases). The CDR3 contains 14 residues. Germline V CDR1 and CDR2: GTSNPN, SVGIG (reference sequence). V lost 3 bases to trimming and J lost 2 bases, with 11 bases between them. The CDR3 DNA reads as TGTGCCTGGAGGGATACGGGGGCTGGAAACACCATATATTTT. Translation gives CAWRDTGAGNTIYF.